What follows are 25 T cell receptor beta chains derived from one specimen sequenced in a study of blood T cell repertoires in COVID-19. This table comes from immunoSEQ multiplex PCR, and its TCRdb copy is limited to in-frame clones, with some not included. Seen here are around 250,000 clones, approximately 85% observed once, and the top ten hold 0.65% to 0.8%. The sample comprised peripheral blood. These receptors were taken from a human donor in a cohort sampled during active COVID-19.

The V call is TRBV5-6, the J call TRBJ2-5; 11 bases agree with TRBD2. The CDR3 covers 16 residues. Germline trimming cut 7 bases from V and 5 bases from J; bases unmatched to any gene: 13. Germline CDR1 SGHDT, CDR2 YYEEEE. The CDR3 bases are TGTGCCAGCCGCCGGAGGCTAGCGGGAGGAGGTGAGACCCAGTACTTC. Encoded protein: CASRRRLAGGGETQYF.

This clone was seen once. The V and J genes are TRBV30 and TRBJ1-2; D is possibly TRBD1 (6 bases). Germline-derived CDR1 and CDR2 are GTSNPN and SVGIG (reference sequence). The CDR3 runs 15 residues. The V gene lost 4 bases and the J gene lost 3 bases, with 18 bases spanning the gap. The CDR3 reads CAWTRNRQAYYGYTF. The DNA for the CDR3 is TGTGCCTGGACTAGAAACCGACAGGCTTACTATGGCTACACCTTC.

The chain uses TRBV28 and TRBJ1-2, with TRBD1 matching over 11 bases. CDR1 and CDR2 from the germline V gene are MDHEN and SYDVKM. V was clipped by 10 bases and J by 7 bases; unmatched bases: 14. This CDR3 has 15 residues. The CDR3 sequence: CAIPTPGQGDGGYTF. The CDR3, as DNA: TGTGCCATCCCGACTCCGGGACAGGGGGATGGTGGCTACACCTTC.

A remark on this clone: An end of the junction does not agree with germline; a read error may underlie this. This sample includes further DNA sequences coding for the same CDR3. V usage is TRBV18 and J usage is TRBJ1-4; no definite D call. Germline CDR1 and CDR2: KGHSH and LQKENI. CDR3 length: 14 residues. The CDR3, as DNA: TGTGCCAGCTCACCACCGACCGGGGATGAGAAACTGTTTTTT. Its protein is CASSPPTGDEKLFF. Using reference TRBV18 and TRBJ1-4 for the parts outside the CDR3, the full variable domain is NAGVMQNPRHLVRRRGQEARLRCSPMKGHSHVYWYRQLPEEGLKFMVYLQKENIIDESGMPKERFSAEFPKEGPSILRIQQVVRGDSAAYFCASSPPTGDEKLFFGSGTQLSVL.

The rearrangement uses TRBV11-2 and TRBJ1-1; D unclear. Per germline, CDR1 SGHAT and CDR2 FQNNGV. The CDR3 totals 13 residues. V lost 7 bases, J lost 6 bases, and 15 bases lay in between. The CDR3 region is CASTEISWSEAFF. CDR3 DNA sequence: TGTGCCAGCACCGAGATAAGTTGGTCTGAAGCTTTCTTT.

This chain links TRBV11-2 with TRBJ1-2; tentative D call: TRBD1 (5 bases). Trimming removed 6 bases at V and 4 bases at J, with 12 bases between. Germline V gene data show CDR1 as SGHAT and CDR2 as FQNNGV. The CDR3 is 13 residues long. CDR3 sequence reads: CASRRGLTYGYTF. CDR3 DNA sequence: TGTGCCAGCAGGCGGGGACTTACCTATGGCTACACCTTC. Combining the CDR3 with reference TRBV11-2 and TRBJ1-2 gives the whole variable domain EAGVAQSPRYKIIEKRQSVAFWCNPISGHATLYWYQQILGQGPKLLIQFQNNGVVDDSQLPKDRFSAERLKGVDSTLKIQPAKLEDSAVYLCASRRGLTYGYTFGSGTRLTVV.

This clone was counted only a few times. The V gene is TRBV24-1, the J gene TRBJ1-2, with 8 bases lining up with TRBD1. This CDR3 has 19 residues. V shed 5 bases and J 2 bases; nucleotides not matched to a gene: 18. Looked up from germline, CDR1 is KGHDR and CDR2 is SFDVKD. CDR3 nucleotide sequence: TGTGCCACCAGTGGCTTGATGTCCGGGACAGGAGGGTTGAACTATGGCTACACCTTC. Translated: CATSGLMSGTGGLNYGYTF.

The chain is built from TRBV18 and TRBJ2-1, with a possible D match to TRBD2 (5 bases). The germline V gene encodes CDR1 KGHSH and CDR2 LQKENI. The V gene lost 3 bases and the J gene lost 9 bases, with 15 bases spanning the gap. The CDR3 runs 14 residues. DNA for the CDR3: TGTGCCAGCTCACCTTCGCGGGTGGGCATTGAGCAGTTCTTC. This translates into CASSPSRVGIEQFF.

The chain links TRBV5-1 to TRBJ1-1, with a tentative D call TRBD1 (5 bases). This CDR3 is built from 14 residues. Trimming shortened V by 0 bases and J by 2 bases, and 8 bases separated the two germline ends. CDR1 is SGHRS and CDR2 is YFSETQ in the germline V gene. The CDR3 sequence is CASSLDRINTEAFF. The CDR3 coding sequence is TGCGCCAGCAGCTTGGACAGGATTAACACTGAAGCTTTCTTT.

This sequence joins TRBV6-2 or TRBV6-3 and TRBJ1-2; the D gene is possibly TRBD1 (6 bases). The V gene lost 6 bases and the J gene lost 3 bases, with 17 bases spanning the gap. The CDR3 spans 15 residues. Germline V gene sequence: CDR1 MNHEY, CDR2 SVGEGT. The CDR3: CASSPTETGYYGYTF. The CDR3 region has the DNA TGTGCCAGCAGCCCAACCGAAACAGGGTACTATGGCTACACCTTC.

The chain combines TRBV6-5 with TRBJ1-6; D might be TRBD1 (6 bases). This CDR3 comprises 15 residues. Deletions cut 9 bases from V and 4 bases from J, with 16 bases between. Germline V gene lookup returns CDR1 MNHEY and CDR2 SVGAGI. CDR3 protein: CASQGTRAYNSPLHF. DNA for the CDR3: TGTGCCAGTCAGGGGACTAGGGCATATAATTCACCCCTCCACTTT.

The chain joins TRBV5-4 to TRBJ1-1; tentatively, D is TRBD1 (5 bases). CDR1 SGHNT and CDR2 YYREEE come from the germline V gene (reference sequence). Between the trimmed V and J ends, which lost 4 bases and 1 base, there was a span of 14 bases. The length of the CDR3 is 15 residues. The CDR3 spells CASSRPGEGNTEAFF. CDR3 coding DNA: TGTGCCAGCAGCCGACCGGGGGAGGGGAACACTGAAGCTTTCTTT.

The rearrangement joins TRBV6-2 or TRBV6-3 to TRBJ2-3, with no clear D. The germline CDR1 and CDR2 sequences are MNHEY and SVGEGT. The CDR3 is made up of 14 amino acids. V lost 0 bases and J lost 2, with 6 bases in between. This chain's CDR3 is CASSYSANTDTQYF. The DNA for the CDR3 is TGTGCCAGCAGTTACTCGGCAAACACAGATACGCAGTATTTT.

This rearrangement joins TRBV25-1 to TRBJ2-7, with TRBD2 matching 7 bases. This CDR3 has 13 residues. In germline, CDR1 is MGHDK, CDR2 SYGVNS. V lost 4 bases, J lost 4 bases, and 4 bases stayed unmatched. The CDR3 here is CASSVLADYEQYF. For the CDR3, the DNA is TGTGCCAGCAGTGTTCTAGCGGATTACGAGCAGTACTTC.

The chain links TRBV7-9 to TRBJ2-7; the D gene is possibly TRBD2 (6 bases). The CDR3 length is 14 residues. CDR1 and CDR2 (germline): SEHNR, FQNEAQ (reference sequence). The V end lost 1 base, the J end lost 6 bases, and 13 bases lay between the germline ends. DNA for the CDR3: TGTGCCAGCAGCTTAGTGGTGGGAGGCGGCGAGCAGTACTTC. This encodes CASSLVVGGGEQYF.

The genes are TRBV28 and TRBJ1-1, with 9 nucleotides matching TRBD1. Trimming cost V 10 bases and J 5 bases; bases outside gene matches: 11. This CDR3 spans 14 amino acids. Germline CDR1 is MDHEN and CDR2 is SYDVKM. CDR3 in amino acids: CANGQGPRGTEAFF. In nucleotides, the CDR3 is TGTGCCAACGGACAGGGGCCCCGGGGGACTGAAGCTTTCTTT.

This chain connects TRBV2 to TRBJ2-2; TRBD1 aligns across 9 bases. V lost 6 bases, J lost 1 base, and 6 bases stayed unmatched. Germline CDR1 is SNHLY and CDR2 is FYNNEI. This CDR3 has 16 residues. Here the CDR3 reads CASSGLGQGNTGELFF. CDR3 coding DNA: TGTGCCAGCAGCGGCTTGGGACAGGGGAACACCGGGGAGCTGTTTTTT.

The gene calls are TRBV19 and TRBJ1-2, with D perhaps matching TRBD1 (5 bases). The CDR3 consists of 13 residues. The V gene lost 10 bases and the J gene lost 8 bases, with 20 bases spanning the gap. Germline V CDR1 and CDR2: LNHDA, SQIVND (reference sequence). CDR3 nucleotide sequence: TGTGCCACCCGAGGGAGGGGAGGAAGGGGCTACACCTTC. This encodes CATRGRGGRGYTF.

The chain links TRBV21-1 to TRBJ1-1. TRBV21-1 is shown as a pseudogene. This CDR3 spans 11 amino acids. The CDR3 sequence is CARRGKTEAFF. CDR3 DNA sequence: TGTGCCAGGAGAGGGAAGACTGAAGCTTTCTTT.

The chain couples TRBV3-1 (or the pseudogene TRBV3-2) to TRBJ1-2; 9 nucleotides match TRBD1. The J segment lost 3 bases and the V segment lost 3 bases, leaving 14 bases of the junction unmatched. Germline values: CDR1 LGHDT, CDR2 YNNKEL (reference sequence). The CDR3 totals 18 residues. CDR3 region: CASSHVPGQGVLHYGYTF. The CDR3 DNA is TGTGCCAGCAGCCATGTCCCGGGACAGGGAGTCCTTCACTATGGCTACACCTTC.

The rearrangement joins TRBV7-6 to TRBJ1-4, with TRBD1 matching over 9 bases. The length of the CDR3 is 17 residues. V lost 3 bases, J lost 1 base, and 6 bases stayed unmatched. Germline CDR1 and CDR2: SGHVS and FNYEAQ. CDR3 loop: CASSLWGQGGTNEKLFF. In nucleotides, the CDR3 is TGTGCCAGCAGCTTGTGGGGACAGGGAGGAACTAATGAAAAACTGTTTTTT.

J is TRBJ1-2 and V is TRBV19, with a weak D call TRBD1 (6 bases). The CDR3 contains 13 residues. Trimming took off 3 bases at V and 5 bases at J, with 10 bases between the two ends. Germline V gene data show CDR1 as LNHDA and CDR2 as SQIVND (reference sequence). DNA of the CDR3: TGTGCCAGTAGTATGGACAGACCGTATGGCTACACCTTC. Protein: CASSMDRPYGYTF.

This clone appeared a few times. The V gene is TRBV28, the J gene TRBJ2-1; 9 bases match TRBD2. The CDR3 consists of 17 residues. Germline V gene lookup returns CDR1 MDHEN and CDR2 SYDVKM. The J segment lost 1 base and the V segment lost 2 bases, leaving 6 bases of the junction unmatched. CDR3 in amino acids: CASSLAGGRKSYNEQFF. CDR3 DNA: TGTGCCAGCAGTTTAGCGGGAGGGAGAAAGTCCTACAATGAGCAGTTCTTC.

V and J are TRBV28 and TRBJ2-3, with D maybe TRBD2 (6 bases). CDR1 and CDR2 (germline): MDHEN, SYDVKM. CDR3 size: 13 residues. V was shortened by 5 bases and J by 4 bases, with 10 bases between the two germline ends. The CDR3 reads CASSRREADTQYF. As DNA, the CDR3 is TGTGCCAGCAGTCGTAGGGAGGCAGATACGCAGTATTTT.

This clone has more than one count but fewer than ten. The genes are TRBV20-1 and TRBJ1-2; D is ambiguous. Per the germline V gene, CDR1 is DFQATT and CDR2 is SNEGSKA (reference sequence). The CDR3 is 10 residues long. The germline V and J ends were trimmed by 3 bases and 13 bases, with 12 bases remaining between them. Here the CDR3 reads CSARDRDFTF. The CDR3 DNA is TGCAGTGCTAGGGATCGGGATTTCACCTTC.